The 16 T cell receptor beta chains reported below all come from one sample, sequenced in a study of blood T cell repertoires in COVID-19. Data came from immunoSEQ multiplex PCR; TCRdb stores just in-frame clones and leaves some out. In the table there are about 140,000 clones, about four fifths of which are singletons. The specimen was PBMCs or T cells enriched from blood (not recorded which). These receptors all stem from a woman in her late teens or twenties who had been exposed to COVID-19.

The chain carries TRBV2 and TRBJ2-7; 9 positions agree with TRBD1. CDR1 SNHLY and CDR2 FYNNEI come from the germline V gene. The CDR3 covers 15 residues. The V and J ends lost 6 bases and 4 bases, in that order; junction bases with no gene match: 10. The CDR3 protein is CASSPEGQGLYEQYF. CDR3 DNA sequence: TGTGCCAGCAGCCCAGAGGGACAGGGTCTGTACGAGCAGTACTTC.

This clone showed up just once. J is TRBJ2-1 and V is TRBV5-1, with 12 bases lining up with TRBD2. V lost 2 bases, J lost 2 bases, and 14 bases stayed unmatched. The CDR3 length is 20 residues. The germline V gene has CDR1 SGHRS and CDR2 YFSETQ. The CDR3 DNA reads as TGCGCCAGCAGCTTTTACGGGACTAGCGGGCGGCGGTTTGCCTACAATGAGCAGTTCTTC. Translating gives CASSFYGTSGRRFAYNEQFF.

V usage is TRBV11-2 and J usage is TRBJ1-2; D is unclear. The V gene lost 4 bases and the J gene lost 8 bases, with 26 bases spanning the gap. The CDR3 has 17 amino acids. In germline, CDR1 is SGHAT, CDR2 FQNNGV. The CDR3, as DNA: TGTGCCAGCAGCTCGTTTGTGTGGACGGCGGCCGGGGAGGGCTACACCTTC. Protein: CASSSFVWTAAGEGYTF.

In nucleotides, the CDR3 is TGCGCCAGCAGCCAACGACACGGGACAGGGTCAAATACGCAGTATTTT. Translation: CASSQRHGTGSNTQYF. The rearrangement links TRBV4-3 to TRBJ2-3, with 9 bases that match TRBD1. The junction had 10 bases not matched to a gene; V was cut back by 2 bases and J by 7 bases. The CDR3 is 16 residues long. Looked up from germline, CDR1 is LGHNA and CDR2 is YSLEER.

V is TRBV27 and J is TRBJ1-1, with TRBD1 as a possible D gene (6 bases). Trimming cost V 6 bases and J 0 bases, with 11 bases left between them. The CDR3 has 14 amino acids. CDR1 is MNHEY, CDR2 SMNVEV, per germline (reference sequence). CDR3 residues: CASRTSGVNTEAFF. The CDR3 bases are TGTGCCAGCAGGACCTCAGGGGTGAACACTGAAGCTTTCTTT.

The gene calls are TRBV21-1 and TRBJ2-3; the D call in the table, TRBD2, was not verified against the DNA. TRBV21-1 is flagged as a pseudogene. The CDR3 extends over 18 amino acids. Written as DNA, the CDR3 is TGTGCCACCAGCAGCGGGAGGCCTAGCGGAAATAGCACAGATACGCAGTATTTT. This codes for CATSSGRPSGNSTDTQYF.

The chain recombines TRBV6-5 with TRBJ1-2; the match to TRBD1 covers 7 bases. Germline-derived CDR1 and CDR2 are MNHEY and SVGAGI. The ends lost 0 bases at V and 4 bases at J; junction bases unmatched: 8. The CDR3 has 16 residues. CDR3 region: CASSYSRQGMPYGYTF. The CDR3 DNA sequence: TGTGCCAGCAGTTACTCGAGACAGGGTATGCCCTATGGCTACACCTTC.

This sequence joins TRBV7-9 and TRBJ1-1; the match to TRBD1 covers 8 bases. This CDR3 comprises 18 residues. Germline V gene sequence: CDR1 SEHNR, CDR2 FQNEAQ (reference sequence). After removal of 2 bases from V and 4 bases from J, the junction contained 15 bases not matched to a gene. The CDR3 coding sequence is TGTGCCAGCAGCTTAATATACCAGGGGGCGTATGCGGGCACTGAAGCTTTCTTT. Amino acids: CASSLIYQGAYAGTEAFF. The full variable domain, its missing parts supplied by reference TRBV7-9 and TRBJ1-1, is DTGVSQNPRHKITKRGQNVTFRCDPISEHNRLYWYRQTLGQGPEFLTYFQNEAQLEKSRLLSDRFSAERPKGSFSTLEIQRTEQGDSAMYLCASSLIYQGAYAGTEAFFGQGTRLTVV.

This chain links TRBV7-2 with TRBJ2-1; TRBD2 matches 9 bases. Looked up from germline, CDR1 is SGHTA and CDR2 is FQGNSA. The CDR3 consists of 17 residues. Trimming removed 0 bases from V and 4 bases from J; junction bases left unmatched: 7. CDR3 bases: TGTGCCAGCAGCTTAGCGGCAGCGGGAGGCCCTTACAATGAGCAGTTCTTC. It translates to CASSLAAAGGPYNEQFF.

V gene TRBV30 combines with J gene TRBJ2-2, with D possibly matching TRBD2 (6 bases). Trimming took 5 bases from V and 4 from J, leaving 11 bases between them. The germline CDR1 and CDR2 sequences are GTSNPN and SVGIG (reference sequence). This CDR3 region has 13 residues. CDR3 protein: CAWGLPSTGELFF. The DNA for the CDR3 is TGTGCCTGGGGACTACCTAGCACCGGGGAGCTGTTTTTT.

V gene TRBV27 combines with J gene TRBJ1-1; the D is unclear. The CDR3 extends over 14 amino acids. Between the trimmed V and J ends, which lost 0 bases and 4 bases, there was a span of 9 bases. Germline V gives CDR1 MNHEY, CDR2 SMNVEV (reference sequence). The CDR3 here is CASSLSGRSTEAFF. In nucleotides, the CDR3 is TGTGCCAGCAGTTTATCAGGGAGAAGCACTGAAGCTTTCTTT.

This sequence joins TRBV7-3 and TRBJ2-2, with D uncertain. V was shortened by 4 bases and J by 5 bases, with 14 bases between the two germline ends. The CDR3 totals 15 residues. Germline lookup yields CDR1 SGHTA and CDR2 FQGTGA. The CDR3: CASSYTSPRTGELFF. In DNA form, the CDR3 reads TGTGCCAGCAGCTATACCAGTCCCAGGACCGGGGAGCTGTTTTTT.

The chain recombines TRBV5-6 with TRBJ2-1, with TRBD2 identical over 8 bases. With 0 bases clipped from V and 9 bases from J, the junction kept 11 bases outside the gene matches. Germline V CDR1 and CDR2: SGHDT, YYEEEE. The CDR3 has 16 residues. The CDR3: CASSLASAGAIREQFF. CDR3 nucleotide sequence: TGTGCCAGCAGCTTGGCCTCAGCGGGAGCAATTCGTGAGCAGTTCTTC.

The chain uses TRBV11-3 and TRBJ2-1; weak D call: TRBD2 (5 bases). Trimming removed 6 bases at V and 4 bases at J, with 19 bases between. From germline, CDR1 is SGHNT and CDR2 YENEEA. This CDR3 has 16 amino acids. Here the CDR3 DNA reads TGTGCCAGCAGTTTTCACCCCGGGCTAGCTTACAATGAGCAGTTCTTC. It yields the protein CASSFHPGLAYNEQFF.

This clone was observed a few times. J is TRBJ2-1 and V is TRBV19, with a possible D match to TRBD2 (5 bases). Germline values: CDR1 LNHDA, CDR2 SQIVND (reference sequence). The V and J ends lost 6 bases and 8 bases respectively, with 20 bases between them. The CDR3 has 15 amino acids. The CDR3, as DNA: TGTGCCAGTAGGATAAGCGGAGACCTATACGATGAGCAGTTCTTC. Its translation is CASRISGDLYDEQFF.

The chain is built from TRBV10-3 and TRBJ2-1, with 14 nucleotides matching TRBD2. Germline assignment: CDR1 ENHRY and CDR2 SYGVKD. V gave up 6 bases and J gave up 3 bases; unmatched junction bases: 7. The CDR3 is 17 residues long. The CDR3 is CAISPGLAGEFYNEQFF. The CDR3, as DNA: TGTGCCATCAGCCCGGGACTAGCGGGAGAGTTCTACAATGAGCAGTTCTTC.